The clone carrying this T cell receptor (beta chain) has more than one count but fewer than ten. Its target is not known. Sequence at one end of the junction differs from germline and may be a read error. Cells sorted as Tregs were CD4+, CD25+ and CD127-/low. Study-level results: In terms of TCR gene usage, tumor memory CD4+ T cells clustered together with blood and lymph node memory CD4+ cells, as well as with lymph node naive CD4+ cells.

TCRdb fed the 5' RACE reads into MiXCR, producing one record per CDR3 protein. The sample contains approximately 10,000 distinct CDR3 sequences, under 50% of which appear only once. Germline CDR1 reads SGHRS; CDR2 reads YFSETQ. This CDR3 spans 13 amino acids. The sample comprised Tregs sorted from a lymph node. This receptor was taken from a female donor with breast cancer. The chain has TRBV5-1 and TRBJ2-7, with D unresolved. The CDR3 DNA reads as TGCGCCAGCAGCTTGGCCGGAAGCTACGAGCAGTACTTT. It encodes CASSLAGSYEQYF.